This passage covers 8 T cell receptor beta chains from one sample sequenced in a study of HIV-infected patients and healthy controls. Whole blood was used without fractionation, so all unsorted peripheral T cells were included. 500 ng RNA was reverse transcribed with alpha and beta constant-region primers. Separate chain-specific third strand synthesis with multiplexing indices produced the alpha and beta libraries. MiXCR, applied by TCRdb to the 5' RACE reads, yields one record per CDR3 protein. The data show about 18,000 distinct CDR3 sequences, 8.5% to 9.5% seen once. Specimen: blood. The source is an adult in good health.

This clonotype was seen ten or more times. CDR3 DNA sequence: TGTGCCAGCAGCCTGCCCAGCAGGTATGGCTACACCTTC. Its translation is CASSLPSRYGYTF. This chain joins TRBV5-6 and TRBJ1-2; D ambiguous. Germline loops: CDR1 SGHDT, CDR2 YYEEEE. Trimming removed 4 bases from V and 5 bases from J, with 12 bases in between. The CDR3 spans 13 residues. Complete variable domain (other parts from reference TRBV5-6 and TRBJ1-2): DAGVTQSPTHLIKTRGQQVTLRCSPKSGHDTVSWYQQALGQGPQFIFQYYEEEERQRGNFPDRFSGHQFPNYSSELNVNALLLGDSALYLCASSLPSRYGYTFGSGTRLTVV.

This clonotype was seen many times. CDR3: CSVIRLAGGASTDTQYF. The CDR3 coding sequence is TGCAGCGTTATCAGGCTAGCGGGAGGAGCTAGCACAGATACGCAGTATTTT. The chain combines TRBV29-1 with TRBJ2-3; 11 bases match TRBD2. The CDR3 is made up of 17 amino acids. The trim removed 5 bases at V and 0 bases at J, leaving 10 bases unmatched. Germline CDR1 is SQVTM and CDR2 is ANQGSEA.

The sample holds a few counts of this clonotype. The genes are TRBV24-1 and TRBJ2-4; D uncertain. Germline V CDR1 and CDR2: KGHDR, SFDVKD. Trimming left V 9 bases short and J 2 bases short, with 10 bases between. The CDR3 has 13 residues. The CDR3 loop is CATSPRTKNIQYF. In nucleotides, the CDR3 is TGTGCCACCTCCCCTAGGACCAAAAACATTCAGTACTTC.

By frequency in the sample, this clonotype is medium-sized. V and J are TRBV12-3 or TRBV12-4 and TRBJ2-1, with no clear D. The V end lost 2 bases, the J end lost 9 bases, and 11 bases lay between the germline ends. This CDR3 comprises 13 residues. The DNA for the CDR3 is TGTGCCAGCAGTTTAATAGTAGTCAGTGAGCAGTTCTTC. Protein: CASSLIVVSEQFF.

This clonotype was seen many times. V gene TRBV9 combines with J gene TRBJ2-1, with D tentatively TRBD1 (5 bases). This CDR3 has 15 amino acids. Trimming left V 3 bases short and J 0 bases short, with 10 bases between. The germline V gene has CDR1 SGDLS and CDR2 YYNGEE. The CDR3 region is CASSGTGSSYNEQFF. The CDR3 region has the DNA TGTGCCAGCAGCGGTACAGGAAGCTCCTACAATGAGCAGTTCTTC. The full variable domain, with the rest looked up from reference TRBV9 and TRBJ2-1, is DSGVTQTPKHLITATGQRVTLRCSPRSGDLSVYWYQQSLDQGLQFLIQYYNGEERAKGNILERFSAQQFPDLHSELNLSSLELGDSALYFCASSGTGSSYNEQFFGPGTRLTVL.

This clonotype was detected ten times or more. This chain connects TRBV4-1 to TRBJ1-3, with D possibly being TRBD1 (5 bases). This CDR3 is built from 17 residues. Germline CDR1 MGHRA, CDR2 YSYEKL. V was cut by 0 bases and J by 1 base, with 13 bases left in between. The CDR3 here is CASSQERTRLSGNTIYF. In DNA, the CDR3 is TGCGCCAGCAGCCAAGAACGGACAAGACTTTCTGGAAACACCATATATTTT.

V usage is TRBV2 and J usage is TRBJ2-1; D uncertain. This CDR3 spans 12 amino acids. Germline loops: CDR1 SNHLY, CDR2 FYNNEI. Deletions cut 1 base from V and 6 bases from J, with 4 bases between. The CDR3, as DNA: TGTGCCAGCAGTGAAGGTTCCAATGAGCAGTTCTTC. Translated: CASSEGSNEQFF.

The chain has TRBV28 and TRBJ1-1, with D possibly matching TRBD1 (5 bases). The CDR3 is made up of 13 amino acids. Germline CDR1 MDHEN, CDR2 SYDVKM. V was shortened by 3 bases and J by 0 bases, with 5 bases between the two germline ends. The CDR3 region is CASSFRVNTEAFF. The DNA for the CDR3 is TGTGCCAGCAGTTTCAGGGTGAACACTGAAGCTTTCTTT.